Following are 11 T cell receptor beta chains from one sample sequenced in a study of T cell responses to AZD1222 COVID-19 vaccine (dated by TCRdb to about 2021). Receptor amplification or capture employed the immunoSEQ multiplex PCR assay. TCRdb stores this immuneACCESS table with in-frame sequences only. Part of the clones is absent; in the studies checked, under half of the shortfall reflects unresolved V genes, and no reason is known for the rest. The sample yields fewer than 130,000 clones; about 90% were counted once. The ten largest account for around 15% of the sample. The time point label of this sample denotes: about 28 days (+/-7) after the second vaccine dose. The sequenced sample was peripheral blood, obtained 28 days after the second AZD1222 dose. The receptors here all came from an adult who received the AZD1222 COVID-19 vaccine.

This chain links TRBV28 with TRBJ1-2; D possibly corresponds to TRBD1 (5 bases). The length of the CDR3 is 12 residues. Germline V gene lookup returns CDR1 MDHEN and CDR2 SYDVKM. V lost 2 bases, J lost 5 bases, and 6 bases lay in between. CDR3 in amino acids: CASSLGGYGYTF. The CDR3 DNA follows: TGTGCCAGCAGTTTAGGGGGGTATGGCTACACCTTC.

This chain links TRBV7-3 with TRBJ2-2; tentative D call: TRBD1 (8 bases). CDR3 size: 14 residues. V was shortened by 6 bases and J by 6 bases, with 14 bases between the two germline ends. CDR1 is SGHTA, CDR2 FQGTGA, per germline. CDR3 region: CASRRTGRAGELFF. DNA of the CDR3: TGTGCCAGCAGAAGGACAGGGAGGGCCGGGGAGCTGTTTTTT.

The chain combines TRBV19 with TRBJ2-1; no clear D. The CDR3 contains 14 residues. V gave up 5 bases and J gave up 2 bases, with 10 bases separating them. Germline V lookup: CDR1 LNHDA, CDR2 SQIVND (reference sequence). The CDR3 here is CASSLRAAYNEQFF. As DNA, the CDR3 is TGTGCCAGTAGTCTCCGGGCGGCCTACAATGAGCAGTTCTTC.

This clone was detected a few times. V is TRBV5-4 and J is TRBJ1-3; unclear D gene. Per germline, CDR1 SGHNT and CDR2 YYREEE (reference sequence). The germline V and J ends were trimmed by 0 bases and 4 bases, with 11 bases remaining between them. The CDR3 loop spans 15 amino acids. The CDR3 sequence is CASSLDLAIGNTIYF. For the CDR3, the DNA is TGTGCCAGCAGCTTGGACTTGGCTATCGGAAACACCATATATTTT.

The chain's CDR3 is CASSEYRTGRTEAFF. CDR3 coding DNA: TGTGCCAGCAGTGAATATAGGACAGGGCGGACTGAAGCTTTCTTT. This chain links TRBV6-1 with TRBJ1-1; TRBD1 aligns across 8 bases. Germline CDR1 is MNHNS and CDR2 is SASEGT. The CDR3 is made up of 15 amino acids. Losses at the gene ends were 2 bases for V and 5 bases for J; bases not matched to a gene: 7.

The genes are TRBV6-6 and TRBJ1-4; D ambiguous. This CDR3 region has 14 residues. In germline, CDR1 is MNHNY, CDR2 SVGAGI (reference sequence). Trimming took off 6 bases at V and 4 bases at J, with 12 bases between the two ends. As DNA, the CDR3 is TGTGCCAGCAGCTACGGTGAGATTAATGAAAAACTGTTTTTT. Translated: CASSYGEINEKLFF.

The table lists this clone with a few counts. The CDR3 reads CATSPTREGSPLHF. CDR3 coding DNA: TGTGCCACCTCGCCGACCAGGGAGGGTTCACCCCTCCACTTT. The chain carries TRBV7-2 and TRBJ1-6; D may be TRBD1 (5 bases). The V gene lost 10 bases and the J gene lost 9 bases, with 19 bases spanning the gap. Germline V lookup: CDR1 SGHTA, CDR2 FQGNSA. This CDR3 contains 14 residues.

A few counts support this clone. The chain uses TRBV24-1 and TRBJ2-7; 8 bases agree with TRBD1. Unmatched junction bases numbered 6, after V lost 4 bases and J lost 2 bases. CDR3 length: 15 residues. Germline lookup yields CDR1 KGHDR and CDR2 SFDVKD. CDR3 bases: TGTGCCACCAGTGAGAGTGGACAGGGCACCTACGAGCAGTACTTC. It codes for CATSESGQGTYEQYF.

V usage is TRBV28 and J usage is TRBJ1-1; no reliable D call. The germline V gene encodes CDR1 MDHEN and CDR2 SYDVKM. The CDR3 totals 11 residues. Trimming shortened V by 11 bases and J by 4 bases, and 11 bases separated the two germline ends. CDR3 sequence: CAVFISTEAFF. CDR3 bases: TGTGCCGTGTTTATCAGCACTGAAGCTTTCTTT.

The chain has TRBV5-1 and TRBJ1-2; 9 positions agree with TRBD1. The CDR3 is made up of 14 amino acids. CDR1 and CDR2 (germline): SGHRS, YFSETQ. V lost 2 bases, J lost 3 bases, and 2 bases stayed unmatched. DNA of the CDR3: TGCGCCAGCAGCTTACAGGGGGCGGACTATGGCTACACCTTC. Protein product: CASSLQGADYGYTF. Supplemented by reference TRBV5-1 and TRBJ1-2, the full variable domain reads KAGVTQTPRYLIKTRGQQVTLSCSPISGHRSVSWYQQTPGQGLQFLFEYFSETQRNKGNFPGRFSGRQFSNSRSEMNVSTLELGDSALYLCASSLQGADYGYTFGSGTRLTVV.

On this clone: At the DNA level, this CDR3 is encoded by other sequences in the same sample as well. The chain employs TRBV6-5 and TRBJ2-2; D gene uncertain. The V and J ends lost 1 base and 3 bases respectively, with 0 bases between them. The CDR3 has 12 residues. Germline loops: CDR1 MNHEY, CDR2 SVGAGI. CDR3 sequence (DNA): TGTGCCAGCAGTTACTACACCGGGGAGCTGTTTTTT. It yields the protein CASSYYTGELFF.